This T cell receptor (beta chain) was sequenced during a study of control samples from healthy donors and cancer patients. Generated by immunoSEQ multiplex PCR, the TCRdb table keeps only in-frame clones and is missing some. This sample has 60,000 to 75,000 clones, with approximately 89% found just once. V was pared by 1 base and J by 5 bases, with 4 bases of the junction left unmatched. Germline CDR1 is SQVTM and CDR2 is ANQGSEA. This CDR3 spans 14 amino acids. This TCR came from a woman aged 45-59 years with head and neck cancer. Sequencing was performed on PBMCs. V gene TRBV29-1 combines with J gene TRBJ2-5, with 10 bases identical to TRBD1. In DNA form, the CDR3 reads TGCAGCGTTGAAGGGGGACAGGGGAGGGAGACCCAGTACTTC. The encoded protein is CSVEGGQGRETQYF.